Following are 31 T cell receptor beta chains from one sample sequenced in a study of Ad26.COV2.S vaccination and SARS-CoV-2 variants. The protocol was immunoSEQ multiplex PCR, while the TCRdb copy is restricted to in-frame clones and leaves out a portion. The sample includes 290,000 or so clones, about 90% of them seen just once. Treatment of the sample: roughly 20 received Ad26.COV2.S at low or high dose, single or two shots; roughly five received placebo; per-sample allocation not given. The samples date from day 63 after the first vaccine or placebo injection. The sample was peripheral blood, taken in a trial of Ad26.COV2.S vaccine versus placebo. These receptors were collected from a person aged 18-65 years who received the Ad26.COV2.S COVID-19 vaccine or a placebo.

The genes are TRBV30 and TRBJ1-4; no firm D call. Germline V gene sequence: CDR1 GTSNPN, CDR2 SVGIG (reference sequence). The CDR3 runs to 10 residues. The CDR3 nucleotides read TGTGTCGGAGCAGATGAAAAACTGTTTTTT. As protein: CVGADEKLFF. Variable domain in full (rest from reference TRBV30 and TRBJ1-4): SQTIHQWPATLVQPVGSPLSLECTVEGTSNPNLYWYRQAAGRGLQLLFYSVGIGQISSEVPQNLSASRPQDRQFILSSKKLLLSDSGFYLCVGADEKLFFGSGTQLSVL.

This clone was seen a single time. This chain links TRBV19 with TRBJ2-1, with TRBD1 as a possible D gene (5 bases). Between the trimmed V and J ends, which lost 5 bases and 8 bases, there was a span of 34 bases. The CDR3 has 20 residues. Germline CDR1 reads LNHDA; CDR2 reads SQIVND (reference sequence). The CDR3, as DNA: TGTGCCAGTAGTCCCCGTGTGGCAGGGTATAAGAGTACCCCAATGGATGAGCAGTTCTTC. Translating it yields CASSPRVAGYKSTPMDEQFF.

The genes are TRBV5-6 and TRBJ2-7; D remains unclear. This CDR3 is built from 14 residues. Trimming removed 0 bases at V and 3 bases at J, with 10 bases between. Germline CDR1 SGHDT, CDR2 YYEEEE. This CDR3 is CASSLAVSFYEQYF. The CDR3, as DNA: TGTGCCAGCAGCTTGGCCGTCAGCTTCTACGAGCAGTACTTC.

The chain has TRBV2 and TRBJ2-5; TRBD1 agrees at 7 bases. J gave up 3 bases and V 3 bases, and 16 bases lay outside the gene matches. Per germline, CDR1 SNHLY and CDR2 FYNNEI. This CDR3 has 18 amino acids. DNA for the CDR3: TGTGCCAGCAGTGATCGACTTTCCCCGGGACAGAAAGAAGAGACCCAGTACTTC. Residues: CASSDRLSPGQKEETQYF. The variable domain in full, completed from reference TRBV2 and TRBJ2-5, reads EPEVTQTPSHQVTQMGQEVILRCVPISNHLYFYWYRQILGQKVEFLVSFYNNEISEKSEIFDDQFSVERPDGSNFTLKIRSTKLEDSAMYFCASSDRLSPGQKEETQYFGPGTRLLVL.

This clone was recorded only once. The chain links TRBV19 to TRBJ1-5; 9 nucleotides align to TRBD1. J lost 0 bases, V lost 7 bases, and 4 bases had no gene match. Germline assignment: CDR1 LNHDA and CDR2 SQIVND (reference sequence). The CDR3 length is 15 residues. This CDR3 is CASTPQGASNQPQHF. The CDR3 DNA is TGTGCCAGTACCCCACAGGGGGCTAGCAATCAGCCCCAGCATTTT.

This clone was counted a single time. V is TRBV7-8 and J is TRBJ2-7; no clear D gene. The V end was cut by 6 bases, the J end by 1 base, with 7 bases between. The CDR3 has 12 amino acids. Germline-derived CDR1 and CDR2 are SGHVS and FQNEAQ. The CDR3: CASRDISYEQYF. The CDR3 DNA follows: TGTGCCAGCAGGGATATTTCCTACGAGCAGTACTTC.

The chain links TRBV3-1 (or the pseudogene TRBV3-2) to TRBJ2-1; 7 nucleotides agree with TRBD2. Germline CDR1 LGHDT, CDR2 YNNKEL (reference sequence). CDR3 length equals 15 residues. The V and J ends lost 4 bases and 7 bases, in that order; junction bases with no gene match: 10. CDR3: CASSPSGMGGNEQFF. DNA for the CDR3: TGTGCCAGCAGCCCCAGCGGGATGGGGGGGAATGAGCAGTTCTTC.

This clone has a single count. The chain couples TRBV28 to TRBJ2-2; maybe TRBD2 (6 bases). Trimming took off 8 bases at V and 3 bases at J, with 13 bases between the two ends. Germline CDR1 reads MDHEN; CDR2 reads SYDVKM. There are 14 residues in the CDR3. Written as DNA, the CDR3 is TGTGCCAGCTCGAGCGGGCAGTACACCGGGGAGCTGTTTTTT. It translates to CASSSGQYTGELFF. Full variable domain (remainder filled in from reference TRBV28 and TRBJ2-2): DVKVTQSSRYLVKRTGEKVFLECVQDMDHENMFWYRQDPGLGLRLIYFSYDVKMKEKGDIPEGYSVSREKKERFSLILESASTNQTSMYLCASSSGQYTGELFFGEGSRLTVL.

This chain connects TRBV5-1 to TRBJ1-4; D unclear. V was clipped by 4 bases and J by 0 bases, with 10 bases between them. The CDR3 is 15 amino acids. Germline CDR1 reads SGHRS; CDR2 reads YFSETQ. The CDR3 nucleotides read TGCGCCAGCAGCCCGAGTCGCGCAACTAATGAAAAACTGTTTTTT. It is translated as CASSPSRATNEKLFF.

This chain uses TRBV6-5 with TRBJ2-7; tentatively, D is TRBD1 (6 bases). V dropped 7 bases and J dropped 4 bases, with 8 bases sitting between them. The CDR3 consists of 11 residues. Germline V gives CDR1 MNHEY, CDR2 SVGAGI. Written as DNA, the CDR3 is TGTGCCAGCATTGGACAGTACGAGCAGTACTTC. Amino acid sequence: CASIGQYEQYF.

This chain links TRBV2 with TRBJ2-5; the D gene is possibly TRBD2 (5 bases). This CDR3 is 13 amino acids long. The V end was cut by 6 bases, the J end by 3 bases, with 11 bases between. Germline values: CDR1 SNHLY, CDR2 FYNNEI. The CDR3, as DNA: TGTGCCAGCAGGGAGCTCGGGGAAGAGACCCAGTACTTC. Translated, it gives CASRELGEETQYF.

The rearrangement links TRBV2 to TRBJ1-1; 9 positions agree with TRBD1. CDR1 and CDR2 (germline): SNHLY, FYNNEI. CDR3 length: 15 residues. J lost 4 bases, V lost 4 bases, and 7 bases had no gene match. The CDR3 protein is CASSGDRARITEAFF. CDR3 sequence (DNA): TGTGCCAGCAGTGGGGACAGGGCTAGAATCACTGAAGCTTTCTTT.

The chain couples TRBV6-5 to TRBJ1-5; tentatively, D is TRBD1 (5 bases). Trimming took off 6 bases at V and 3 bases at J, with 15 bases between the two ends. This CDR3 has 15 amino acids. CDR1 MNHEY and CDR2 SVGAGI come from the germline V gene. The chain's CDR3 is CASRPGTGNNQPQHF. CDR3 nucleotides: TGTGCCAGCAGACCCGGGACGGGGAACAATCAGCCCCAGCATTTT.

The chain couples TRBV18 to TRBJ1-6; D remains unclear. V shed 4 bases and J shed 7 bases, with 11 bases lying between them. Germline loops: CDR1 KGHSH, CDR2 LQKENI. This CDR3 has 14 amino acids. Here the CDR3 reads CASSRGFGNSPLHF. CDR3 nucleotides: TGTGCCAGCTCACGGGGATTCGGCAATTCACCCCTCCACTTT. The variable domain in full, completed from reference TRBV18 and TRBJ1-6, reads NAGVMQNPRHLVRRRGQEARLRCSPMKGHSHVYWYRQLPEEGLKFMVYLQKENIIDESGMPKERFSAEFPKEGPSILRIQQVVRGDSAAYFCASSRGFGNSPLHFGNGTRLTVT.

Written as DNA, the CDR3 is TGTGCCAGCTCACTTGGGACAGGGGACACTGAAGCTTTCTTT. Translated, it gives CASSLGTGDTEAFF. The gene calls are TRBV18 and TRBJ1-1; 10 bases line up with TRBD1. Per the germline V gene, CDR1 is KGHSH and CDR2 is LQKENI. V lost 4 bases and J lost 3; bases outside the gene matches: 2. CDR3 size: 14 residues.

The chain employs TRBV6-5 and TRBJ1-3; TRBD1 is a possible D gene (6 bases). The CDR3 spans 15 residues. In germline, CDR1 is MNHEY, CDR2 SVGAGI. Trimming removed 1 base at V and 3 bases at J, with 10 bases between. The CDR3 loop is CASSYFKGDGNTIYF. CDR3 in DNA: TGTGCCAGCAGTTACTTTAAGGGGGATGGAAACACCATATATTTT.

This chain connects TRBV10-3 to TRBJ2-1; 10 nucleotides line up with TRBD1. The CDR3 is made up of 15 amino acids. V dropped 4 bases and J dropped 3; count of bases not matched to a gene: 3. Germline V CDR1 and CDR2: ENHRY, SYGVKD. The chain's CDR3 is CAISVGQGLYNEQFF. The CDR3 DNA sequence: TGTGCCATCAGTGTGGGACAGGGGCTCTACAATGAGCAGTTCTTC.

This sequence joins TRBV5-8 and TRBJ1-2, with 7 bases aligning to TRBD1. The CDR3 sequence is 13 residues long. Trimming took 2 bases from V and 3 from J; bases not matched to a gene: 1. CDR1 SGHTS and CDR2 YDEGEE come from the germline V gene. The CDR3 reads CASSFQGDYGYTF. The DNA for the CDR3 is TGTGCCAGCAGCTTTCAGGGGGACTATGGCTACACCTTC.

The chain has TRBV9 and TRBJ1-1; D remains ambiguous. V was trimmed by 0 bases and J by 11 bases, leaving 17 bases between them. CDR3 length: 14 residues. Germline lookup yields CDR1 SGDLS and CDR2 YYNGEE. CDR3: CASSVDGARDAAFF. The CDR3 DNA reads as TGTGCCAGCAGCGTAGACGGTGCGCGAGACGCTGCTTTCTTT.

This chain joins TRBV24-1 and TRBJ2-3; either TRBD1 or TRBD2 may fit D (6 bases each). Trimming removed 5 bases from V and 7 bases from J, with 12 bases in between. The CDR3 runs to 13 residues. The germline gives CDR1 KGHDR, CDR2 SFDVKD. CDR3 DNA: TGTGCCACCAGTGTGGGGGGCACCTATACGCAGTATTTT. It specifies CATSVGGTYTQYF.

The chain is built from TRBV14 and TRBJ1-3; D perhaps matches TRBD1 (5 bases). Trimming took 1 base from V and 5 from J, leaving 15 bases between them. Germline V gives CDR1 SGHDN, CDR2 FVKESK. The CDR3 consists of 16 residues. The CDR3 DNA is TGTGCCAGCAGCCAAGGTCGCATTCAGGGCAGAAACACCATATATTTT. Protein sequence: CASSQGRIQGRNTIYF.

The V gene is TRBV20-1, the J gene TRBJ1-1; D might be TRBD1 (5 bases). CDR3 length: 11 residues. CDR1 DFQATT and CDR2 SNEGSKA come from the germline V gene (reference sequence). Trimming cost V 5 bases and J 5 bases, with 9 bases left between them. CDR3 region: CSAQQDTEAFF. In DNA form, the CDR3 reads TGCAGTGCTCAACAGGATACTGAAGCTTTCTTT.

This sequence joins TRBV6-4 and TRBJ2-2; a possible D gene is TRBD1 (6 bases). This CDR3 spans 13 amino acids. V was pared by 6 bases and J by 6 bases, with 11 bases between. Per germline, CDR1 MRHNA and CDR2 SNTAGT. CDR3 nucleotide sequence: TGTGCCAGCAGACAGGGAGAGGCCGGGGAGCTGTTTTTT. Translation gives CASRQGEAGELFF.

The chain employs TRBV6-5 and TRBJ2-1, with a weak D call TRBD2 (6 bases). Germline CDR1 reads MNHEY; CDR2 reads SVGAGI. The V and J ends lost 6 bases and 8 bases respectively, with 17 bases between them. The CDR3 sequence is 14 residues long. CDR3 in amino acids: CASRRDWSSDEQFF. For the CDR3, the DNA is TGTGCCAGCAGGAGGGACTGGTCTAGCGATGAGCAGTTCTTC.

The J gene is TRBJ2-5, the V gene TRBV15; possible D gene TRBD1, 7 bases. Germline lookup yields CDR1 LNHNV and CDR2 YYDKDF (reference sequence). The CDR3 is 15 residues long. Trimming pared 5 bases from V and 1 base from J, leaving 14 bases between. As DNA, the CDR3 is TGTGCCACCAGCGTGAGACAGGGAGGCCAAGAGACCCAGTACTTC. It translates to CATSVRQGGQETQYF.

The genes are TRBV7-9 and TRBJ1-3; D is unresolved. The CDR3 runs 13 residues. V was trimmed by 2 bases and J by 4 bases, leaving 6 bases between them. Germline assignment: CDR1 SEHNR and CDR2 FQNEAQ (reference sequence). Here the CDR3 reads CASSLMGGNTIYF. CDR3 bases: TGTGCCAGCAGCTTAATGGGGGGAAACACCATATATTTT.

This clone has only a few counts. V gene TRBV18 combines with J gene TRBJ2-7; tentative D call: TRBD2 (5 bases). The ends were cut back, 0 bases at V and 2 bases at J, with 8 bases in the middle. Looked up from germline, CDR1 is KGHSH and CDR2 is LQKENI. The CDR3 is made up of 14 amino acids. In DNA form, the CDR3 reads TGTGCCAGCTCACCACCACCCGGGGCCTACGAGCAGTACTTC. It codes for CASSPPPGAYEQYF.

The chain joins TRBV7-9 to TRBJ2-1, with D possibly TRBD2 on 6 matching bases. The V gene's germline CDR1 is SEHNR and CDR2 FQNEAQ (reference sequence). Trimming pared 5 bases from V and 8 bases from J, leaving 22 bases between. CDR3 length equals 16 residues. The CDR3 loop reads CASSPESGRRYDEQFF. In nucleotides, the CDR3 is TGTGCCAGCAGCCCAGAGTCCGGGAGAAGGTACGATGAGCAGTTCTTC.

The V gene is TRBV18, the J gene TRBJ2-5; the D gene is possibly TRBD2 (6 bases). V lost 3 bases and J 2 bases, leaving 7 bases between the germline ends. Germline values: CDR1 KGHSH, CDR2 LQKENI. The CDR3 length is 13 residues. The CDR3 reads CASSPGLQETQYF. The DNA for the CDR3 is TGTGCCAGCTCACCTGGACTACAAGAGACCCAGTACTTC. Together with reference TRBV18 and TRBJ2-5, the CDR3 gives the full variable domain: NAGVMQNPRHLVRRRGQEARLRCSPMKGHSHVYWYRQLPEEGLKFMVYLQKENIIDESGMPKERFSAEFPKEGPSILRIQQVVRGDSAAYFCASSPGLQETQYFGPGTRLLVL.

The chain recombines TRBV6-6 with TRBJ2-5; D remains unclear. The V gene's germline CDR1 is MNHNY and CDR2 SVGAGI (reference sequence). This CDR3 region has 14 residues. The germline V and J ends were trimmed by 4 bases and 1 base, with 10 bases remaining between them. CDR3 in amino acids: CASSSDLLQETQYF. The CDR3 nucleotides read TGTGCCAGCAGTTCTGACCTTCTCCAAGAGACCCAGTACTTC.

This clone appeared once. This chain connects TRBV15 to TRBJ1-1, with TRBD1 matching 11 bases. This CDR3 has 15 amino acids. Germline V gene lookup returns CDR1 LNHNV and CDR2 YYDKDF (reference sequence). V lost 1 base to trimming and J lost 4 bases; unmatched junction nucleotides: 2. The CDR3 region has the DNA TGTGCCACCAGCAGAGGGGGGACAGGGGGCACTGAAGCTTTCTTT. The encoded protein is CATSRGGTGGTEAFF.